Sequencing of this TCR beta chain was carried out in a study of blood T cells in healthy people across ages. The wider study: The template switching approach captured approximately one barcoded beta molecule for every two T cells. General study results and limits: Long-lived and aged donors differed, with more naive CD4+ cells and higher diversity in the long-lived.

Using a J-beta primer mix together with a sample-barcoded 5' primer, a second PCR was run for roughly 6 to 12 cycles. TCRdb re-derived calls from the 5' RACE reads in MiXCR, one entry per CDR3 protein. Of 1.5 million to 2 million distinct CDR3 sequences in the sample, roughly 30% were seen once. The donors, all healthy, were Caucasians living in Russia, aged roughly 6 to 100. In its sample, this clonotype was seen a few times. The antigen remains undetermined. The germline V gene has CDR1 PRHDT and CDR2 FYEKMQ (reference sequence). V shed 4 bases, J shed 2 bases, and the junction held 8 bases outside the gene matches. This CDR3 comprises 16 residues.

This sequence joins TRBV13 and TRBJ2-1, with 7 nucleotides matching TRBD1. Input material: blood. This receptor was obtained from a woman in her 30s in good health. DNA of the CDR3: TGTGCCAGCAGCTCACACAGGGGCCCCACCTACAATGAGCAGTTCTTC. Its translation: CASSSHRGPTYNEQFF.